The text below deals with one TCR beta chain. The target antigen is unknown. The data originate from a study of T cell responses to AZD1222 COVID-19 vaccine. Some clones are missing from TCRdb's copy, which holds only in-frame ones; the method was immunoSEQ multiplex PCR. The table shows some 100,000 clones, with 85% to 90% occurring only once. Pooled together were second doses at about 4 or about 12 weeks. Findings and caveats of the study: At 160-218 and 743-854, vaccine-associated CD4 TCRs were dominant, and they spanned spike.

CDR1 is SGHRS, CDR2 YFSETQ, per germline. V was shortened by 4 bases and J by 2 bases, with 18 bases between the two germline ends. This CDR3 contains 16 residues. This chain links TRBV5-1 with TRBJ1-1; weak D call: TRBD1 (5 bases). The material was peripheral blood, obtained 28 days after the second AZD1222 dose. The clonotype was recovered from an adult who received the AZD1222 COVID-19 vaccine. DNA of the CDR3: TGCGCCAGCAGCCCGATGGTTCCAGGGTCAAACACTGAAGCTTTCTTT. Translated: CASSPMVPGSNTEAFF.